The 15 T cell receptor beta chains presented below share a single source sample, sequenced in a study of blood T cell repertoires in COVID-19. The method was immunoSEQ multiplex PCR; TCRdb's version includes in-frame clones alone and lacks a portion of them. The sample carries 430,000 or so clones, roughly 88% recorded once. What was sequenced was PBMCs or T cells enriched from blood (not recorded which). These receptors came from a woman in her forties who had recovered from COVID-19.

This clone has only one observation. The chain employs TRBV3-1 (or the pseudogene TRBV3-2) and TRBJ1-5; no reliable D call. CDR3 length equals 15 residues. V lost 4 bases to trimming and J lost 0 bases, with 10 bases between them. CDR1 is LGHDT and CDR2 is YNNKEL in the germline V gene (reference sequence). The CDR3 loop is CASSLVSYSNQPQHF. The CDR3 nucleotides read TGTGCCAGCAGCCTCGTCTCCTATAGCAATCAGCCCCAGCATTTT.

The sample holds a few counts of this clone. The CDR3 is CASSLLGQGAHSTDTQYF. The CDR3 nucleotides are TGTGCCAGCAGCTTACTGGGACAGGGGGCGCATAGCACAGATACGCAGTATTTT. V gene TRBV11-3 combines with J gene TRBJ2-3; the match to TRBD1 covers 12 bases. The length of the CDR3 is 18 residues. V dropped 2 bases and J dropped 0; count of bases not matched to a gene: 6. Germline lookup yields CDR1 SGHNT and CDR2 YENEEA.

The sample holds one count of this clone. V usage is TRBV18 and J usage is TRBJ1-2, with 10 bases aligning to TRBD1. The CDR3 contains 16 residues. V lost 5 bases and J lost 2; bases outside the gene matches: 8. CDR1 is KGHSH, CDR2 LQKENI, per germline. CDR3 region: CASSSPRTGGNYGYTF. As DNA, the CDR3 is TGTGCCAGCTCATCCCCCCGGACAGGGGGGAACTATGGCTACACCTTC.

The J gene is TRBJ2-1, the V gene TRBV24-1, with TRBD2 identical over 9 bases. V shed 6 bases, J shed 2 bases, and the junction held 4 bases outside the gene matches. From germline, CDR1 is KGHDR and CDR2 SFDVKD. The CDR3 loop spans 15 amino acids. CDR3 loop: CATSLAGDTYNEQFF. Written as DNA, the CDR3 is TGTGCCACCAGTTTAGCGGGAGATACCTACAATGAGCAGTTCTTC.

V usage is TRBV30 and J usage is TRBJ2-3, with a weak D call TRBD2 (7 bases). This CDR3 is built from 16 residues. Germline CDR1 and CDR2: GTSNPN and SVGIG (reference sequence). The V and J ends lost 0 bases and 1 base respectively, with 14 bases between them. Here the CDR3 reads CAWSVRGGAGTDTQYF. Here the CDR3 DNA reads TGTGCCTGGAGTGTAAGGGGGGGGGCTGGCACAGATACGCAGTATTTT.

The chain employs TRBV5-8 and TRBJ2-7; 7 positions match TRBD2. CDR3 length: 13 amino acids. Germline loops: CDR1 SGHTS, CDR2 YDEGEE. V trimming: 3 bases; J trimming: 8 bases; junction bases outside the gene matches: 8. The CDR3 region has the DNA TGTGCCAGCAGCTCTCTCGAGGGAGGGCAGCAGTACTTC. Translation gives CASSSLEGGQQYF.

V gene TRBV6-2 or TRBV6-3 combines with J gene TRBJ1-1, with TRBD1 matching over 7 bases. The V segment lost 6 bases and the J segment 5 bases; nucleotides outside the gene matches: 12. The germline V gene encodes CDR1 MNHEY and CDR2 SVGEGT. This CDR3 contains 15 residues. Here the CDR3 reads CASSLLPTGDTEAFF. CDR3 nucleotide sequence: TGTGCCAGCAGCCTACTTCCAACAGGGGATACTGAAGCTTTCTTT.

The CDR3 coding sequence is TGTGCCAGCAGTGAGGGGACAGTCAACACTGAAGCTTTCTTT. This translates into CASSEGTVNTEAFF. V gene TRBV6-1 combines with J gene TRBJ1-1; 7 bases map to TRBD1. The length of the CDR3 is 14 residues. V was clipped by 3 bases and J by 2 bases; unmatched bases: 3. Germline assignment: CDR1 MNHNS and CDR2 SASEGT.

The chain employs TRBV19 and TRBJ2-7; D is possibly TRBD2 (6 bases). Trimming took 5 bases from V and 6 from J, leaving 14 bases between them. The CDR3 consists of 13 residues. Germline CDR1 reads LNHDA; CDR2 reads SQIVND (reference sequence). The CDR3 sequence is CASSPRLEVEQYF. The CDR3 coding sequence is TGTGCCAGTAGTCCTAGACTAGAGGTCGAGCAGTACTTC.

This clone was observed a few times. The chain is built from TRBV5-1 and TRBJ1-3, with no clear D. Trimming pared 5 bases from V and 5 bases from J, leaving 17 bases between. The germline V gene has CDR1 SGHRS and CDR2 YFSETQ. This CDR3 has 15 amino acids. The CDR3 protein is CASRPTSLARNTIYF. The CDR3 DNA reads as TGCGCCAGCAGGCCAACGTCCTTGGCCAGAAACACCATATATTTT. The complete variable domain, with remaining parts taken from reference TRBV5-1 and TRBJ1-3, reads KAGVTQTPRYLIKTRGQQVTLSCSPISGHRSVSWYQQTPGQGLQFLFEYFSETQRNKGNFPGRFSGRQFSNSRSEMNVSTLELGDSALYLCASRPTSLARNTIYFGEGSWLTVV.

This chain uses TRBV6-1 with TRBJ2-7; 9 bases agree with TRBD2. V lost 0 bases, J lost 4 bases, and 4 bases stayed unmatched. The germline V gene has CDR1 MNHNS and CDR2 SASEGT. CDR3 length: 15 residues. The CDR3 loop reads CASSEASGGSYEQYF. DNA of the CDR3: TGTGCCAGCAGTGAAGCCAGCGGGGGGAGTTACGAGCAGTACTTC.

The chain uses TRBV6-5 and TRBJ1-2; 7 nucleotides match TRBD1. This CDR3 spans 16 amino acids. Germline assignment: CDR1 MNHEY and CDR2 SVGAGI. The V segment lost 0 bases and the J segment 8 bases; nucleotides outside the gene matches: 12. Here the CDR3 reads CASSYSIQGEEVGYTF. The CDR3, as DNA: TGTGCCAGCAGTTACTCGATCCAGGGGGAGGAGGTGGGCTACACCTTC.

J is TRBJ1-3 and V is TRBV9; 8 bases match TRBD1. The germline gives CDR1 SGDLS, CDR2 YYNGEE. The length of the CDR3 is 15 residues. V lost 4 bases and J lost 2; bases outside the gene matches: 5. CDR3 sequence reads: CASSLQGAPGNTIYF. CDR3 nucleotide sequence: TGTGCCAGCAGCCTCCAGGGGGCCCCTGGAAACACCATATATTTT.

This clone appeared a few times. V usage is TRBV2 and J usage is TRBJ1-4; maybe TRBD1 (6 bases). Germline assignment: CDR1 SNHLY and CDR2 FYNNEI. The length of the CDR3 is 14 residues. V lost 7 bases, J lost 6 bases, and 15 bases lay in between. CDR3 loop: CASKAGRGDEKLFF. DNA for the CDR3: TGTGCCAGCAAAGCAGGGAGGGGGGATGAAAAACTGTTTTTT.

The chain couples TRBV7-2 to TRBJ2-5, with 10 bases that match TRBD1. The length of the CDR3 is 15 residues. Germline CDR1 reads SGHTA; CDR2 reads FQGNSA. V was pared by 4 bases and J by 5 bases, with 7 bases of the junction left unmatched. The CDR3: CASSSPDRGKETQYF. CDR3 DNA: TGTGCCAGCAGCTCCCCGGACAGGGGGAAGGAGACCCAGTACTTC.